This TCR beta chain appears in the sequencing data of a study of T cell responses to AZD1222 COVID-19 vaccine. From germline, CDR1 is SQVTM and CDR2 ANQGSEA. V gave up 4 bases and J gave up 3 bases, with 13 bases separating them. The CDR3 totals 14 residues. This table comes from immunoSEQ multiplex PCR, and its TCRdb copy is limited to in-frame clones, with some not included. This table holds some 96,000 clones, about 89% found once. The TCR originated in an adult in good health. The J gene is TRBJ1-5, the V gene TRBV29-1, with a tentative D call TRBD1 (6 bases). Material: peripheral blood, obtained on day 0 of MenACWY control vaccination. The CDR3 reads CSVGEGGINQPQHF. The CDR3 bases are TGCAGCGTTGGGGAAGGGGGAATCAATCAGCCCCAGCATTTT.